This T cell receptor (beta chain) emerged from a study of immune evolution from preneoplasia to lung adenocarcinoma (dated by TCRdb to about 2021). Broadly, across the study: HLA loss of heterozygosity was found in about 6.7% of AIS, roughly 15% of MIA and more than 25% of ADC lesions, and in no AAH lesions. The study profiled immune contexture across lung adenocarcinoma precursors and invasive adenocarcinoma using immune gene expression, TCR sequencing and multiplex immunofluorescence. Resected precursor lesions (AAH, AIS, MIA) and invasive adenocarcinomas were compared with paired morphologically normal lung tissue. Sample size was based on specimen availability rather than a prior power calculation. The immune data were integrated with whole exome sequencing and methylation data from the same cohort of nodules. The overall cohort comprised approximately 53 patients with pulmonary nodules who underwent surgical resection. A total of 40 to 60 patients contributed TCR sequencing data. According to the study, about 100 samples were used for TCR sequencing. POLYSOLVER was used to infer class I HLA alleles from exome data, and LOHHLA was used to detect allele-specific HLA loss. General study outcomes and caveats: Because all patients came from Japan and China, whether the findings apply to Western populations was uncertain. Normal lung had the highest top T cell clone frequencies, which appeared to decline progressively from AAH through AIS, MIA and invasive adenocarcinoma. Normal lung showed the highest clonality, whereas later-stage lesions appeared to have higher T cell density and diversity but lower clonality. Compared with EGFR-mutant or double wild-type lesions, KRAS-mutant nodules had the highest T cell clonality. The findings reflected association rather than direct causation, and larger cohorts with long-term follow-up and longitudinal biopsies were considered necessary.

V and J are trimmed by 1 base and 6 bases, and the gene matches miss 10 bases of the junction. Spanning cysteine to phenylalanine, the CDR3 consists of 16 amino acids. Left in the record is the CDR3 DNA by itself, 48 bases read in frame from the first base. CDR1 and CDR2 were assigned from the germline V gene (reference sequence) as SGHAT and FQDESV. Using the immunoSEQ hsTCRbeta Kit, TCR beta CDR3 regions were sequenced from DNA. The paper's data handling went like this. TCR sequencing data were analysed with the ImmunoSEQ Analyzer. T cell clonality was defined as 1 minus Pielou's evenness, as computed on productive rearrangements. The inverse Simpson index, applied to productive templates, was used to measure T cell diversity. T cell density was TCR beta template counts normalized to usable DNA, estimated by amplifying and sequencing housekeeping genes. Two-sided Kruskal-Wallis tests were used to compare TCR metrics across histologic stages. Not all clones reach the TCRdb copy of this immuneACCESS table, which keeps in-frame sequences only. Checked studies attribute under half of the gap to unresolved V genes and leave the rest unexplained. V and J calls and clone size are those listed in that table; D and trimming were worked out from the DNA. The sample contains roughly 7,000 clones, roughly 80% of them found a single time. The ten biggest clones cover roughly 3.5% of the sample.

The patients had resection in Japan or China between the mid-2010s and the late 2010s. The histologic diagnosis of each case was independently confirmed on H&E slides by two lung cancer pathologists. Premalignant or tumor cells were enriched for nucleic acid extraction by macro-dissection performed after pathologic assessment. The AllPrep DNA/RNA FFPE Kit was used to isolate DNA from FFPE tissue. Concerning this clone: Its antigen remains undetermined. No base quality values were provided; no much bigger clone lies one nucleotide off.

This chain joins TRBV11-1 to TRBJ2-3, with 7 bases in between that match TRBD2. Sequenced sample: FFPE invasive lung adenocarcinoma tissue. Sample cell subset or site, as interpreted from the label and publication: frankly invasive lung adenocarcinoma (ADC). This sequence originates from a person in their sixties or seventies with lung adenocarcinoma. The DNA is as follows: TGTGCCAGCAGCTTAGACCAGCGGGGTCGGGCGGATACGCAGTATTTT. Its translation is CASSLDQRGRADTQYF.